This T cell receptor (beta chain) originates from a study of breast tumors, draining lymph nodes, adjacent tissues. General observations from the study: The data were judged consistent with most tumor T cells coming from lymph node and expanding in tumor. Compared with lymph nodes, tumors were less diverse; compared with nontumor tissue, more.

TCRdb independently ran MiXCR on the multiplex PCR reads; one entry per CDR3 protein. The sample holds tens of thousands of distinct CDR3 sequences, about two fifths seen once. Comment on this clonotype: Its antigen is currently unknown.

Germline-derived CDR1 and CDR2 are MGHRA and YSYEKL. CDR3 size: 15 residues. Between the trimmed V and J ends, which lost 1 base and 2 bases, there was a span of 9 bases. The chain couples TRBV4-1 to TRBJ2-1; unclear D gene. Sequences were obtained from breast tumor tissue. The TCR originated in a female donor with breast cancer. Some clones in this sample may be carry-over from other donors' samples. DNA for the CDR3: TGCGCCAGCAGCCAAGGGTGGGTAACCTACAATGAGCAGTTCTTC. It encodes CASSQGWVTYNEQFF.